This passage covers 17 T cell receptor beta chains from one sample sequenced in a study of cytomegalovirus exposure and HLA in healthy donors. PCR primers comprised 60 Vbeta and 13 Jbeta primers. Only in-frame clones appear in the TCRdb table, and some are missing; sequencing was by immunoSEQ multiplex PCR. Among some 130,000 clones, roughly 85% were seen once, and the ten largest hold 5% to 8.5%. Sequenced sample: PBMCs. The receptors were gathered from a man aged 40-49 years in good health and CMV-seropositive.

V is TRBV5-1 and J is TRBJ1-3; 8 bases agree with TRBD1. Per the germline V gene, CDR1 is SGHRS and CDR2 is YFSETQ. This CDR3 is built from 15 residues. Losses at the gene ends were 7 bases for V and 4 bases for J; bases not matched to a gene: 10. The CDR3 is CASRTQTGDGNTIYF. In DNA form, the CDR3 reads TGCGCCAGCCGCACTCAGACAGGGGACGGAAACACCATATATTTT.

V is TRBV6-6 and J is TRBJ2-7, with 8 bases identical to TRBD1. Germline V gives CDR1 MNHNY, CDR2 SVGAGI (reference sequence). Trimming cost V 4 bases and J 1 base; bases outside gene matches: 6. The CDR3 totals 15 residues. In DNA form, the CDR3 reads TGTGCCAGCAGTTCCCCCGACAGGGGATCCTACGAGCAGTACTTC. It translates to CASSSPDRGSYEQYF.

There are a few counts of this clone. CDR3 sequence reads: CASSLAAGGLNEQFF. The CDR3 bases are TGCGCCAGCAGCTTGGCAGCGGGAGGGCTCAATGAGCAGTTCTTC. This sequence joins TRBV5-1 and TRBJ2-1; 10 positions match TRBD2. The CDR3 sequence is 15 residues long. J gave up 6 bases and V 0 bases, and 3 bases lay outside the gene matches. CDR1 is SGHRS and CDR2 is YFSETQ in the germline V gene.

V is TRBV29-1 and J is TRBJ1-4; 9 nucleotides match TRBD1. V lost 7 bases to trimming and J lost 8 bases; unmatched junction nucleotides: 11. The CDR3 sequence is 14 residues long. Germline V gene sequence: CDR1 SQVTM, CDR2 ANQGSEA. The CDR3 DNA is TGCAGCGCCAGACAGGGGGTAGATCGAGAAAAACTGTTTTTT. Its translation is CSARQGVDREKLFF.

This clone was counted between two and nine times. The rearrangement uses TRBV18 and TRBJ1-6, with D unclear. The CDR3 loop spans 14 amino acids. Germline V gives CDR1 KGHSH, CDR2 LQKENI. V lost 3 bases to trimming and J lost 9 bases, with 12 bases between them. The CDR3 DNA sequence: TGTGCCAGCTCACCTCCGGGGAGAGGTTCACCCCTCCACTTT. It encodes CASSPPGRGSPLHF.

The chain couples TRBV10-1 to TRBJ2-1, with 14 bases lining up with TRBD2. CDR1 WNHNN and CDR2 SYGVQD come from the germline V gene (reference sequence). The CDR3 spans 16 residues. With V trimmed by 8 bases and J by 4 bases, 7 bases remained unmatched. The CDR3 DNA reads as TGCGCCAGCGGACGACTAGCGGGAGGGGATTACAATGAGCAGTTCTTC. It codes for CASGRLAGGDYNEQFF.

The CDR3, as DNA: TGTGCCAGCAGTGAAATCAGGGGGGAGACCCAGTACTTC. Translated: CASSEIRGETQYF. This chain connects TRBV6-1 to TRBJ2-5; 7 bases fit TRBD1. V lost 2 bases to trimming and J lost 5 bases; unmatched junction nucleotides: 2. The CDR3 sequence is 13 residues long. Germline V gene data show CDR1 as MNHNS and CDR2 as SASEGT.

This clone was seen more than once but under ten times. CDR3 nucleotide sequence: TGTGCCAGCAGTGGTATCCTCAGGGGCTACGAGCAGTACTTC. Residues: CASSGILRGYEQYF. V and J are TRBV2 and TRBJ2-7; D is perhaps TRBD1 (6 bases). The germline CDR1 and CDR2 sequences are SNHLY and FYNNEI. The V and J ends lost 4 bases and 3 bases respectively, with 13 bases between them. The CDR3 is made up of 14 amino acids. Full variable domain (missing parts from reference TRBV2 and TRBJ2-7): EPEVTQTPSHQVTQMGQEVILRCVPISNHLYFYWYRQILGQKVEFLVSFYNNEISEKSEIFDDQFSVERPDGSNFTLKIRSTKLEDSAMYFCASSGILRGYEQYFGPGTRLTVT.

This clone has only one observation. The chain has TRBV29-1 and TRBJ2-1, with TRBD2 identical over 8 bases. This CDR3 is built from 16 residues. V shed 2 bases and J 1 base; nucleotides not matched to a gene: 7. The germline V gene has CDR1 SQVTM and CDR2 ANQGSEA. In nucleotides, the CDR3 is TGCAGCGTTGAAAGCCTAGCGGGTGCTTCCTACAATGAGCAGTTCTTC. Amino acid sequence: CSVESLAGASYNEQFF.

The chain employs TRBV10-3 and TRBJ1-5; unclear D gene. The CDR3 covers 15 residues. V was pared by 2 bases and J by 3 bases, with 11 bases between. Germline lookup yields CDR1 ENHRY and CDR2 SYGVKD. In DNA form, the CDR3 reads TGTGCCATCAGTGAGGGGCAGGCCGCCAATCAGCCCCAGCATTTT. Residues: CAISEGQAANQPQHF.

The rearrangement joins TRBV5-1 to TRBJ1-2, with 7 bases identical to TRBD1. Germline loops: CDR1 SGHRS, CDR2 YFSETQ. The CDR3 length is 13 residues. V trimming: 4 bases; J trimming: 7 bases; junction bases outside the gene matches: 7. The CDR3 DNA reads as TGCGCCAGCAGCACCAGACAGGGCTCTGGCTACACCTTC. Amino acid sequence: CASSTRQGSGYTF. Combining the CDR3 with reference TRBV5-1 and TRBJ1-2 gives the whole variable domain KAGVTQTPRYLIKTRGQQVTLSCSPISGHRSVSWYQQTPGQGLQFLFEYFSETQRNKGNFPGRFSGRQFSNSRSEMNVSTLELGDSALYLCASSTRQGSGYTFGSGTRLTVV.

This clone was counted a few times. The chain has TRBV5-1 and TRBJ1-1, with no clear D. Germline V gives CDR1 SGHRS, CDR2 YFSETQ. The CDR3 length is 16 residues. V was trimmed by 0 bases and J by 2 bases, leaving 14 bases between them. CDR3 region: CASSLGSRITNTEAFF. In nucleotides, the CDR3 is TGCGCCAGCAGCTTGGGATCCAGGATCACCAACACTGAAGCTTTCTTT.

The rearrangement uses TRBV29-1 and TRBJ2-3, with 9 bases fitting TRBD2. Trimming cost V 5 bases and J 4 bases; bases outside gene matches: 10. This CDR3 has 15 residues. Germline values: CDR1 SQVTM, CDR2 ANQGSEA. Written as DNA, the CDR3 is TGCAGCGTTCTCAGGGTAGCGGGAGTGTCAGATACGCAGTATTTT. This encodes CSVLRVAGVSDTQYF.

This rearrangement joins TRBV19 to TRBJ2-1, with a tentative D call TRBD1 (6 bases). V was clipped by 2 bases and J by 0 bases, with 8 bases between them. The CDR3 has 15 amino acids. Per germline, CDR1 LNHDA and CDR2 SQIVND (reference sequence). The CDR3 sequence is CASSIQGGSYNEQFF. The CDR3, as DNA: TGTGCCAGTAGTATACAAGGGGGCTCCTACAATGAGCAGTTCTTC.

The rearrangement uses TRBV27 and TRBJ2-2, with 12 bases identical to TRBD2. Germline assignment: CDR1 MNHEY and CDR2 SMNVEV (reference sequence). CDR3 length: 14 amino acids. V was clipped by 6 bases and J by 6 bases; unmatched bases: 2. CDR3 nucleotides: TGTGCCAGCAGACTAGCGGGAGGAGCCGGGGAGCTGTTTTTT. The encoded protein is CASRLAGGAGELFF.

V is TRBV7-9 and J is TRBJ2-7, with a weak D call TRBD2 (5 bases). The germline V and J ends were trimmed by 0 bases and 3 bases, with 15 bases remaining between them. CDR3 length: 16 amino acids. Germline CDR1 and CDR2: SEHNR and FQNEAQ (reference sequence). Here the CDR3 DNA reads TGTGCCAGCAGCTTAGCCCGCAGTCACGGGGTCTACGAGCAGTACTTC. It translates to CASSLARSHGVYEQYF.

This chain links TRBV5-1 with TRBJ2-5; 8 bases line up with TRBD2. Looked up from germline, CDR1 is SGHRS and CDR2 is YFSETQ. After removal of 4 bases from V and 2 bases from J, the junction contained 7 bases not matched to a gene. The CDR3 totals 15 residues. The chain's CDR3 is CASSPRVAGQETQYF. DNA of the CDR3: TGCGCCAGCAGCCCCCGGGTAGCGGGACAAGAGACCCAGTACTTC. Complete variable domain (other parts from reference TRBV5-1 and TRBJ2-5): KAGVTQTPRYLIKTRGQQVTLSCSPISGHRSVSWYQQTPGQGLQFLFEYFSETQRNKGNFPGRFSGRQFSNSRSEMNVSTLELGDSALYLCASSPRVAGQETQYFGPGTRLLVL.